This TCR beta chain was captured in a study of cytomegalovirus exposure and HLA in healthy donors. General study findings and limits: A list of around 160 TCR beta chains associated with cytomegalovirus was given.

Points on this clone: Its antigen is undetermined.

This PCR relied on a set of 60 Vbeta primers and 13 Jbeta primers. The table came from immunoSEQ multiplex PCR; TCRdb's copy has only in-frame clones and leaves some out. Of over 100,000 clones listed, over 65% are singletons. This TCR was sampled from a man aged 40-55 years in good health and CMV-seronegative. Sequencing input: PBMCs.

The CDR3 spells CASSPRDRVYEQYF. The DNA for the CDR3 is TGTGCCAGCAGCCCCCGGGACAGGGTTTACGAGCAGTACTTC. The rearrangement links TRBV13 to TRBJ2-7; 9 nucleotides line up with TRBD1. This CDR3 region has 14 residues. Germline lookup yields CDR1 PRHDT and CDR2 FYEKMQ (reference sequence). V shed 5 bases and J 4 bases; nucleotides not matched to a gene: 6. Complete variable domain (other parts from reference TRBV13 and TRBJ2-7): AAGVIQSPRHLIKEKRETATLKCYPIPRHDTVYWYQQGPGQDPQFLISFYEKMQSDKGSIPDRFSAQQFSDYHSELNMSSLELGDSALYFCASSPRDRVYEQYFGPGTRLTVT.